Shown below are 19 T cell receptor beta chains from a single sample sequenced in a study of blood T cell repertoires in COVID-19. Assay used: immunoSEQ multiplex PCR; TCRdb lists only in-frame clones, some missing. The top ten hold about 2.5% of the sample, which has 95,000 to 150,000 clones, about 79% seen once. Sequencing was carried out using peripheral blood. The receptors come from a man in his 70s with acute or convalescent COVID-19.

This clone showed up just a few times. CDR3 region: CASSVGQGGTEAFF. Here the CDR3 DNA reads TGCGCCAGCAGCGTAGGACAGGGAGGCACTGAAGCTTTCTTT. The gene calls are TRBV5-1 and TRBJ1-1; 8 bases fit TRBD1. CDR1 is SGHRS and CDR2 is YFSETQ in the germline V gene. After removal of 4 bases from V and 4 bases from J, the junction contained 6 bases not matched to a gene. The CDR3 spans 14 residues.

This clone was seen only once. This chain joins TRBV4-3 and TRBJ1-1; 10 nucleotides align to TRBD1. Germline values: CDR1 LGHNA, CDR2 YSLEER. This CDR3 contains 14 residues. Trimming at V came to 8 bases and at J to 5 bases, leaving 8 bases not matched to a gene. The CDR3 protein is CASSRQGARTEAFF. CDR3 coding DNA: TGCGCCAGCTCTCGACAGGGGGCGCGTACTGAAGCTTTCTTT.

The chain carries TRBV7-7 and TRBJ2-7; 8 nucleotides align to TRBD2. Per germline, CDR1 SSHAT and CDR2 FNYEAQ (reference sequence). The trim removed 3 bases at V and 3 bases at J, leaving 7 bases unmatched. The CDR3 covers 15 residues. Written as DNA, the CDR3 is TGTGCCAGCAGCTTCCCCGGGGGGGCCTACTACGAGCAGTACTTC. Its protein product is CASSFPGGAYYEQYF.

V gene TRBV13 combines with J gene TRBJ1-3, with D maybe TRBD1 (5 bases). The CDR3 runs 13 residues. Trimming took off 5 bases at V and 6 bases at J, with 11 bases between the two ends. CDR1 and CDR2 (germline): PRHDT, FYEKMQ (reference sequence). The CDR3 nucleotides read TGTGCCAGCAGCCGACCGGGGGAAAACACCATATATTTT. Translation gives CASSRPGENTIYF.

The V gene is TRBV5-1, the J gene TRBJ1-2; possible D gene TRBD1, 6 bases. The CDR3 is 14 residues long. The V and J ends lost 4 bases and 4 bases respectively, with 14 bases between them. Germline CDR1 reads SGHRS; CDR2 reads YFSETQ. The DNA of the CDR3 is TGCGCCAGCAGCCCCGATGGGGGCGGCTATGGCTACACCTTC. Translation: CASSPDGGGYGYTF. The whole variable domain, remainder taken from reference TRBV5-1 and TRBJ1-2, is KAGVTQTPRYLIKTRGQQVTLSCSPISGHRSVSWYQQTPGQGLQFLFEYFSETQRNKGNFPGRFSGRQFSNSRSEMNVSTLELGDSALYLCASSPDGGGYGYTFGSGTRLTVV.

The V gene is TRBV19, the J gene TRBJ2-2; the match to TRBD2 covers 14 bases. This CDR3 region has 18 residues. CDR1 is LNHDA and CDR2 is SQIVND in the germline V gene (reference sequence). V was clipped by 9 bases and J by 3 bases; unmatched bases: 12. CDR3 amino acids: CASTTGTSGGLYTGELFF. The CDR3 DNA is TGTGCCAGCACCACCGGGACTAGCGGGGGACTCTACACCGGGGAGCTGTTTTTT.

The CDR3: CASSAGQGAKNIQYF. CDR3 DNA sequence: TGTGCCAGCAGCGCGGGACAGGGGGCCAAAAACATTCAGTACTTC. The chain has TRBV21-1 and TRBJ2-4; the table names TRBD1, a call not compared with the DNA. TRBV21-1 is an annotated pseudogene. CDR3 size: 15 residues.

This clone has only one observation. The V and J genes are TRBV7-2 and TRBJ2-3, with 11 bases that match TRBD2. This CDR3 contains 15 residues. Trimming removed 3 bases from V and 4 bases from J; junction bases left unmatched: 3. Per the germline V gene, CDR1 is SGHTA and CDR2 is FQGNSA. In DNA, the CDR3 is TGTGCCAGCAGCTTTGTTAGCGGGGGGGCAGATACGCAGTATTTT. Its translation is CASSFVSGGADTQYF. The full variable domain, completed using reference TRBV7-2 and TRBJ2-3, is GAGVSQSPSNKVTEKGKDVELRCDPISGHTALYWYRQSLGQGLEFLIYFQGNSAPDKSGLPSDRFSAERTGGSVSTLTIQRTQQEDSAVYLCASSFVSGGADTQYFGPGTRLTVL.

The V call is TRBV5-1, the J call TRBJ2-3; 11 bases are a match to TRBD1. V dropped 2 bases and J dropped 4; count of bases not matched to a gene: 9. Germline CDR1 is SGHRS and CDR2 is YFSETQ. CDR3 length equals 17 residues. In DNA, the CDR3 is TGCGCCAGCAGCTTCCCTACCGGGACAGGGGGTTCAGATACGCAGTATTTT. Translating gives CASSFPTGTGGSDTQYF.

The CDR3 DNA follows: TGCGCCAGCAGCTTGGCCCCCCCCTCGCAGGGGGACATTCAGTACTTC. It specifies CASSLAPPSQGDIQYF. The chain has TRBV5-1 and TRBJ2-4; the match to TRBD1 covers 7 bases. The CDR3 runs 16 residues. Germline V gene lookup returns CDR1 SGHRS and CDR2 YFSETQ. Trimming took 0 bases from V and 8 from J; bases not matched to a gene: 11.

This clone was picked up a small number of times. The CDR3 DNA sequence: TGTGCCAGCAGCTTCGGGACGGGGGGGGATGAAAAACTGTTTTTT. It codes for CASSFGTGGDEKLFF. V usage is TRBV7-2 and J usage is TRBJ1-4; weak D call: TRBD1 (5 bases). Trimming removed 3 bases from V and 6 bases from J, with 14 bases in between. The CDR3 extends over 15 amino acids. Per the germline V gene, CDR1 is SGHTA and CDR2 is FQGNSA.

The chain recombines TRBV7-9 with TRBJ2-7, with 8 positions matching TRBD2. Germline trimming cut 7 bases from V and 2 bases from J; bases unmatched to any gene: 13. The CDR3 is 16 residues long. The germline gives CDR1 SEHNR, CDR2 FQNEAQ (reference sequence). CDR3 protein: CASNELKRGKTYEQYF. As DNA, the CDR3 is TGTGCCAGCAACGAACTAAAGCGGGGGAAGACCTACGAGCAGTACTTC.

V usage is TRBV6-2 or TRBV6-3 and J usage is TRBJ2-5, with TRBD1 matching 10 bases. In germline, CDR1 is MNHEY, CDR2 SVGEGT. CDR3 length: 15 amino acids. Trimming took 0 bases from V and 4 from J; bases not matched to a gene: 2. The CDR3 spells CASSYSTGGAETQYF. The CDR3 DNA is TGTGCCAGCAGTTACTCGACAGGGGGCGCAGAGACCCAGTACTTC.

This clone has a handful of counts. V and J are TRBV19 and TRBJ1-2, with D unresolved. CDR1 LNHDA and CDR2 SQIVND come from the germline V gene (reference sequence). The CDR3 is made up of 17 amino acids. V shed 7 bases and J shed 7 bases, with 28 bases lying between them. The CDR3 loop reads CASTTTKGRVHLSGYTF. The CDR3 DNA is TGTGCCAGTACCACGACTAAAGGGCGGGTCCACCTATCTGGCTACACCTTC.

This chain joins TRBV9 and TRBJ2-7; 7 bases are shared with TRBD1. The CDR3 length is 14 residues. The junction had 4 bases not matched to a gene; V was cut back by 0 bases and J by 4 bases. From germline, CDR1 is SGDLS and CDR2 YYNGEE. Here the CDR3 reads CASSVDHRGYEQYF. The CDR3 DNA reads as TGTGCCAGCAGCGTAGATCACAGGGGTTACGAGCAGTACTTC.

V gene TRBV7-2 combines with J gene TRBJ1-2, with a tentative D call TRBD1 (5 bases). Germline lookup yields CDR1 SGHTA and CDR2 FQGNSA. This CDR3 comprises 15 residues. The V end lost 5 bases, the J end lost 3 bases, and 16 bases lay between the germline ends. CDR3 loop: CASSPGAVVDYGYTF. The CDR3 nucleotides read TGTGCCAGCAGCCCTGGGGCGGTGGTGGACTATGGCTACACCTTC.

In its sample, this clone was seen a few times. The chain employs TRBV4-2 and TRBJ2-1, with 15 bases aligning to TRBD2. Looked up from germline, CDR1 is LGHNA and CDR2 is YNFKEQ. The J segment lost 9 bases and the V segment lost 1 base, leaving 10 bases of the junction unmatched. The CDR3 has 18 amino acids. The CDR3 nucleotides read TGTGCCAGCAGCCAAGGGTTCGGACTAGCGGGGGGGGAAGGTGAGCAGTTCTTC. Its protein is CASSQGFGLAGGEGEQFF.

The chain employs TRBV7-2 and TRBJ1-6; D possibly corresponds to TRBD1 (6 bases). Germline loops: CDR1 SGHTA, CDR2 FQGNSA. The CDR3 spans 16 residues. V lost 2 bases to trimming and J lost 9 bases, with 17 bases between them. This CDR3 reads CASSLYGGQFASPLHF. CDR3 coding DNA: TGTGCCAGCAGCTTATACGGAGGACAGTTCGCTTCACCCCTCCACTTT.

The rearrangement links TRBV7-2 to TRBJ2-5; D gene unclear. In germline, CDR1 is SGHTA, CDR2 FQGNSA. There are 14 residues in the CDR3. Trimming cost V 0 bases and J 0 bases, with 5 bases left between them. The CDR3 loop reads CASSLAIHQETQYF. The CDR3, as DNA: TGTGCCAGCAGCTTAGCCATCCACCAAGAGACCCAGTACTTC.